The 23 T cell receptor beta chains given below trace back to one sample, sequenced in a study of blood T cell repertoires in COVID-19. The data were produced by immunoSEQ multiplex PCR, yet TCRdb's version contains in-frame clones alone and is incomplete. The top ten hold about 4% of the sample, which has 60,000 to 75,000 clones, approximately 90% seen once. The source material was peripheral blood. The receptor source for this set is a man aged 65-85 years with active COVID-19.

The chain carries TRBV7-8 and TRBJ1-1, with 8 positions matching TRBD1. Losses at the gene ends were 8 bases for V and 5 bases for J; bases not matched to a gene: 7. The CDR3 runs to 13 residues. Germline CDR1 and CDR2: SGHVS and FQNEAQ. CDR3 sequence reads: CASGGRGLTEAFF. The CDR3 region has the DNA TGTGCCAGCGGGGGCAGGGGGCTTACTGAAGCTTTCTTT.

The chain has TRBV7-2 and TRBJ1-2; D possibly corresponds to TRBD1 (6 bases). Trimming took 5 bases from V and 4 from J, leaving 11 bases between them. The CDR3 has 13 residues. CDR1 is SGHTA and CDR2 is FQGNSA in the germline V gene. CDR3 sequence (DNA): TGTGCCAGCAGCCCCAGACAGGCCTATGGCTACACCTTC. Amino acids: CASSPRQAYGYTF.

In its sample, this clone was seen once. This rearrangement joins TRBV24-1 to TRBJ2-1; a weak D match, TRBD2 (7 bases). The CDR3 length is 16 residues. The germline V gene encodes CDR1 KGHDR and CDR2 SFDVKD. The V and J ends lost 1 base and 2 bases respectively, with 11 bases between them. The chain's CDR3 is CATSDFSGGPYNEQFF. The CDR3, as DNA: TGTGCCACCAGTGATTTTTCGGGGGGCCCCTACAATGAGCAGTTCTTC.

The V call is TRBV5-1, the J call TRBJ1-2, with 7 bases that match TRBD1. J lost 2 bases, V lost 0 bases, and 7 bases had no gene match. The CDR3 consists of 16 residues. Germline V lookup: CDR1 SGHRS, CDR2 YFSETQ. The DNA of the CDR3 is TGCGCCAGCAGCTTGGCCCTCGGGGGACAGAACTATGGCTACACCTTC. Residues: CASSLALGGQNYGYTF.

The rearrangement joins TRBV4-3 to TRBJ2-3; 8 bases align to TRBD2. V lost 0 bases to trimming and J lost 14 bases; unmatched junction nucleotides: 7. Germline lookup yields CDR1 LGHNA and CDR2 YSLEER. CDR3 size: 13 residues. CDR3 in DNA: TGCGCCAGCAGCCAAGAGACGGGACTAGATCTGTATTTT. Its protein is CASSQETGLDLYF.

The chain combines TRBV7-9 with TRBJ1-2, with 10 nucleotides matching TRBD1. The CDR3 has 14 residues. Germline V CDR1 and CDR2: SEHNR, FQNEAQ (reference sequence). V lost 1 base, J lost 4 bases, and 0 bases stayed unmatched. Here the CDR3 DNA reads TGTGCCAGCAGCTTAGGACAGGGGGCCTATGGCTACACCTTC. Its translation: CASSLGQGAYGYTF.

The chain has TRBV10-3 and TRBJ2-3; 13 bases fit TRBD2. Germline values: CDR1 ENHRY, CDR2 SYGVKD. The junction had 4 bases not matched to a gene; V was cut back by 2 bases and J by 5 bases. This CDR3 comprises 16 residues. The CDR3 DNA reads TGTGCCATCAGTGAGGCACTAGCGGGAGGGCGAGATACGCAGTATTTT. Encoded protein: CAISEALAGGRDTQYF.

The V gene is TRBV5-1, the J gene TRBJ2-7; D not certain. V was cut by 2 bases and J by 0 bases, with 12 bases left in between. The CDR3 extends over 15 amino acids. CDR1 is SGHRS, CDR2 YFSETQ, per germline. CDR3 region: CASSFGATGSYEQYF. The CDR3 DNA is TGCGCCAGCAGCTTTGGAGCGACCGGCTCCTACGAGCAGTACTTC.

The rearrangement links TRBV7-2 to TRBJ2-3, with TRBD1 as a possible D gene (6 bases). The CDR3 runs 15 residues. Germline V CDR1 and CDR2: SGHTA, FQGNSA. The V and J ends lost 5 bases and 4 bases respectively, with 16 bases between them. The CDR3 DNA reads TGTGCCAGCAGCACGGAGACAGGCCGGCCAGATACGCAGTATTTT. Translated, it gives CASSTETGRPDTQYF.

The chain carries TRBV29-1 and TRBJ1-2; D gene unclear. Germline loops: CDR1 SQVTM, CDR2 ANQGSEA. This CDR3 is 13 amino acids long. V gave up 2 bases and J gave up 4 bases, with 11 bases separating them. The chain's CDR3 is CSVEPPGVYGYTF. In DNA form, the CDR3 reads TGCAGCGTTGAACCCCCGGGAGTCTATGGCTACACCTTC. Full variable domain (missing parts from reference TRBV29-1 and TRBJ1-2): SAVISQKPSRDICQRGTSLTIQCQVDSQVTMMFWYRQQPGQSLTLIATANQGSEATYESGFVIDKFPISRPNLTFSTLTVSNMSPEDSSIYLCSVEPPGVYGYTFGSGTRLTVV.

The chain links TRBV6-2 or TRBV6-3 to TRBJ2-2, with 9 positions matching TRBD1. Germline-derived CDR1 and CDR2 are MNHEY and SVGEGT. CDR3 length: 14 amino acids. Germline trimming cut 4 bases from V and 6 bases from J; bases unmatched to any gene: 3. CDR3: CASSWGTGPGELFF. The CDR3 bases are TGTGCCAGCAGTTGGGGGACAGGGCCCGGGGAGCTGTTTTTT.

The chain combines TRBV11-2 with TRBJ2-1, with 12 bases fitting TRBD1. CDR1 SGHAT and CDR2 FQNNGV come from the germline V gene. The CDR3 extends over 17 amino acids. V gave up 3 bases and J gave up 7 bases; unmatched junction bases: 10. The CDR3 nucleotides are TGTGCCAGCAGCTTGTTTGTCGGGACAGGGGGCGGGAATGAGCAGTTCTTC. Translation gives CASSLFVGTGGGNEQFF. Using reference TRBV11-2 and TRBJ2-1 for the parts outside the CDR3, the full variable domain is EAGVAQSPRYKIIEKRQSVAFWCNPISGHATLYWYQQILGQGPKLLIQFQNNGVVDDSQLPKDRFSAERLKGVDSTLKIQPAKLEDSAVYLCASSLFVGTGGGNEQFFGPGTRLTVL.

This clone was seen just once. The chain combines TRBV28 with TRBJ2-7; 8 bases are a match to TRBD1. The CDR3 is 11 residues long. The germline gives CDR1 MDHEN, CDR2 SYDVKM. V was pared by 4 bases and J by 12 bases, with 5 bases of the junction left unmatched. CDR3 in DNA: TGTGCCAGCAGTTCCCGGACAGGGCCGTACTTC. Translated: CASSSRTGPYF.

The table lists this clone with a count of one. Here the CDR3 reads CASSVQETQYF. The CDR3 DNA follows: TGTGCCAGCAGCGTACAAGAGACCCAGTACTTC. The J gene is TRBJ2-5, the V gene TRBV14; D unresolved. Germline V gene data show CDR1 as SGHDN and CDR2 as FVKESK. Trimming stripped 5 bases from V and 2 bases from J, with 3 bases between. The CDR3 has 11 amino acids.

The J gene is TRBJ2-7, the V gene TRBV6-5, with 7 bases lining up with TRBD2. V shed 5 bases, J shed 9 bases, and the junction held 10 bases outside the gene matches. Per the germline V gene, CDR1 is MNHEY and CDR2 is SVGAGI. The CDR3 is made up of 13 amino acids. As DNA, the CDR3 is TGTGCCAGCAGTCCCCCCAGTCGGGAGGTGCAGTACTTC. Translated: CASSPPSREVQYF.

The chain uses TRBV2 and TRBJ2-3, with a weak D call TRBD2 (7 bases). V lost 4 bases to trimming and J lost 1 base, with 15 bases between them. This CDR3 contains 16 residues. The germline CDR1 and CDR2 sequences are SNHLY and FYNNEI. The CDR3 DNA is TGTGCCAGCAGTGTGGGGCAGGGGAGGGGCACAGATACGCAGTATTTT. It is translated as CASSVGQGRGTDTQYF.

This chain joins TRBV9 and TRBJ2-5; 9 positions match TRBD2. V lost 3 bases and J lost 5; bases outside the gene matches: 8. The length of the CDR3 is 15 residues. In germline, CDR1 is SGDLS, CDR2 YYNGEE. The CDR3 DNA follows: TGTGCCAGCAGCGCAGCGGGGACTAGCCGGGAGACCCAGTACTTC. Translating it yields CASSAAGTSRETQYF.

The V call is TRBV3-1 (or the pseudogene TRBV3-2), the J call TRBJ1-1, with 8 bases identical to TRBD1. The CDR3 loop spans 14 amino acids. V lost 9 bases and J lost 5; bases outside the gene matches: 11. CDR1 is LGHDT, CDR2 YNNKEL, per germline (reference sequence). The DNA of the CDR3 is TGTGCCAGGCGACAGGGGTGGATAGGGACTGAAGCTTTCTTT. It specifies CARRQGWIGTEAFF.

This chain joins TRBV7-6 and TRBJ1-4, with a tentative D call TRBD1 (5 bases). Germline V gene lookup returns CDR1 SGHVS and CDR2 FNYEAQ. V was clipped by 5 bases and J by 0 bases, with 10 bases between them. The CDR3 totals 15 residues. The chain's CDR3 is CASSPRGPTNEKLFF. In DNA form, the CDR3 reads TGTGCCAGCAGCCCAAGGGGCCCAACTAATGAAAAACTGTTTTTT.

Turning to this clone: At the DNA level, this CDR3 is encoded by other sequences in the same sample as well. The J gene is TRBJ2-2, the V gene TRBV7-2, with D possibly TRBD1 on 6 matching bases. CDR3 length: 14 amino acids. V was trimmed by 5 bases and J by 6 bases, leaving 13 bases between them. Germline V gene sequence: CDR1 SGHTA, CDR2 FQGNSA. CDR3: CASSPTGPPGELFF. The DNA of the CDR3 is TGTGCCAGCAGCCCGACAGGCCCCCCCGGGGAGCTGTTTTTT.

The chain couples TRBV7-2 to TRBJ2-5; 9 nucleotides line up with TRBD1. The CDR3 runs to 13 residues. The J segment lost 6 bases and the V segment lost 5 bases, leaving 4 bases of the junction unmatched. Germline V gene sequence: CDR1 SGHTA, CDR2 FQGNSA. The CDR3 coding sequence is TGTGCCAGCAGCCCGGGACAGGGCCAGACCCAGTACTTC. Encoded protein: CASSPGQGQTQYF.

The chain links TRBV19 to TRBJ2-7; maybe TRBD1 (5 bases). The CDR3 spans 15 residues. The V end lost 9 bases, the J end lost 3 bases, and 21 bases lay between the germline ends. Germline V lookup: CDR1 LNHDA, CDR2 SQIVND (reference sequence). CDR3 amino acids: CASKTERGGHYEQYF. The CDR3 coding sequence is TGTGCCAGCAAGACGGAGCGAGGCGGACACTACGAGCAGTACTTC.

J is TRBJ2-6 and V is TRBV3-1 (or the pseudogene TRBV3-2); D uncertain. Germline V lookup: CDR1 LGHDT, CDR2 YNNKEL (reference sequence). Trimming stripped 0 bases from V and 0 bases from J, with 12 bases between. There are 18 residues in the CDR3. The CDR3: CASSQEGRLTSGANVLTF. The CDR3 coding sequence is TGTGCCAGCAGCCAAGAAGGCAGGTTAACCTCTGGGGCCAACGTCCTGACTTTC.